The 22 T cell receptor beta chains in this list originate from one sample, sequenced in a study of beta chain features in type 1 diabetes. All of the isolated RNA was reverse transcribed, so expressed TCRB transcripts were sequenced. Method: immunoSEQ multiplex PCR; TCRdb's copy keeps in-frame clones and lacks some. The table has 300,000 to 400,000 clones, 10% to 15% seen once. Sequencing used naive CD4+ T cells from blood. All receptors derive from a man between 18 and 29 years old in good health.

The V call is TRBV29-1, the J call TRBJ1-1, with D perhaps matching TRBD1 (5 bases). CDR1 is SQVTM, CDR2 ANQGSEA, per germline. V was trimmed by 1 base and J by 6 bases, leaving 15 bases between them. The CDR3 loop spans 14 amino acids. CDR3 residues: CSVEGRAQRAEAFF. CDR3 nucleotide sequence: TGCAGCGTTGAAGGCAGGGCCCAGCGGGCTGAAGCTTTCTTT.

This clone was counted only a few times. This chain links TRBV29-1 with TRBJ1-3, with D possibly being TRBD1 (5 bases). V dropped 3 bases and J dropped 0 bases, with 12 bases sitting between them. Looked up from germline, CDR1 is SQVTM and CDR2 is ANQGSEA. This CDR3 is built from 15 residues. CDR3 region: CSVDRGGHSGNTIYF. The CDR3 bases are TGCAGCGTTGATCGCGGGGGTCACTCTGGAAACACCATATATTTT.

This clone has only a few counts. The rearrangement uses TRBV29-1 and TRBJ1-1; 8 bases align to TRBD1. This CDR3 spans 11 amino acids. In germline, CDR1 is SQVTM, CDR2 ANQGSEA. After removal of 4 bases from V and 11 bases from J, the junction contained 6 bases not matched to a gene. The CDR3 region has the DNA TGCAGCGTTGGCAGGACAGGGTGGGCTTTCTTT. It codes for CSVGRTGWAFF.

There are a few counts of this clone. V gene TRBV28 combines with J gene TRBJ1-1; D may be TRBD1 (5 bases). Per germline, CDR1 MDHEN and CDR2 SYDVKM. The ends were cut back, 8 bases at V and 0 bases at J, with 19 bases in the middle. The length of the CDR3 is 16 residues. CDR3 residues: CASGSGPGEMNTEAFF. The DNA for the CDR3 is TGTGCCAGCGGTTCCGGGCCGGGGGAGATGAACACTGAAGCTTTCTTT.

V gene TRBV9 combines with J gene TRBJ1-1, with a possible D match to TRBD1 (5 bases). This CDR3 region has 12 residues. CDR1 and CDR2 (germline): SGDLS, YYNGEE. The V end was cut by 3 bases, the J end by 6 bases, with 9 bases between. As DNA, the CDR3 is TGTGCCAGCAGCGCCCTAGGGGCTGAAGCTTTCTTT. It translates to CASSALGAEAFF.

There are a few counts of this clone. The chain carries TRBV7-2 and TRBJ2-5; TRBD1 is a possible D gene (5 bases). The V end lost 5 bases, the J end lost 2 bases, and 21 bases lay between the germline ends. The CDR3 has 17 residues. Germline CDR1 is SGHTA and CDR2 is FQGNSA. As DNA, the CDR3 is TGTGCCAGCAGCCCACACGTGGGCAGGGTGGCGCAAGAGACCCAGTACTTC. As protein: CASSPHVGRVAQETQYF.

In this sample, this clone turned up a few times. This chain uses TRBV19 with TRBJ2-1; TRBD1 matches at 11 bases. Germline V CDR1 and CDR2: LNHDA, SQIVND (reference sequence). The V and J ends lost 8 bases and 4 bases, in that order; junction bases with no gene match: 7. The CDR3 sequence is 15 residues long. CDR3 DNA: TGTGCCAGTCGGGAGGGGACAGGGGGTTACAATGAGCAGTTCTTC. It yields the protein CASREGTGGYNEQFF.

This clone was counted ten times or more. The identical CDR3 is also encoded by other nucleotide sequences in the sample. The gene calls are TRBV29-1 and TRBJ2-6; unclear D gene. The CDR3 is made up of 13 amino acids. V was shortened by 4 bases and J by 0 bases, with 4 bases between the two germline ends. Germline V gene lookup returns CDR1 SQVTM and CDR2 ANQGSEA. Written as DNA, the CDR3 is TGCAGCGTTGGGGCCTCTGGGGCCAACGTCCTGACTTTC. Residues: CSVGASGANVLTF.

This clone has only a few counts. The chain couples TRBV7-3 to TRBJ2-1; TRBD2 agrees at 13 bases. J was trimmed by 7 bases and V by 4 bases; bases with no gene match: 19. The CDR3 runs 20 residues. The germline V gene has CDR1 SGHTA and CDR2 FQGTGA. CDR3 in DNA: TGTGCCAGCAGCTCAACCGGGACTAGCGGGATTTTTGGCCCCGGGAATGAGCAGTTCTTC. Protein: CASSSTGTSGIFGPGNEQFF.

This chain links TRBV7-9 with TRBJ1-1, with D perhaps matching TRBD1 (5 bases). The length of the CDR3 is 16 residues. Germline V CDR1 and CDR2: SEHNR, FQNEAQ (reference sequence). V lost 1 base, J lost 1 base, and 13 bases lay in between. The CDR3 is CASSLDGLRGNTEAFF. CDR3 in DNA: TGTGCCAGCAGCTTAGACGGCTTAAGGGGGAACACTGAAGCTTTCTTT. Together with reference TRBV7-9 and TRBJ1-1, the CDR3 gives the full variable domain: DTGVSQNPRHKITKRGQNVTFRCDPISEHNRLYWYRQTLGQGPEFLTYFQNEAQLEKSRLLSDRFSAERPKGSFSTLEIQRTEQGDSAMYLCASSLDGLRGNTEAFFGQGTRLTVV.

The chain is built from TRBV12-5 and TRBJ2-2; D gene unclear. Deletions cut 5 bases from V and 4 bases from J, with 8 bases between. From germline, CDR1 is LGHNT and CDR2 FRNRAP. This CDR3 region has 13 residues. CDR3 sequence: CASGVEVTGELFF. The CDR3 region has the DNA TGTGCTAGTGGTGTTGAGGTCACCGGGGAGCTGTTTTTT.

This clone came up a few times. The rearrangement uses TRBV30 and TRBJ1-5, with D perhaps TRBD1 (5 bases). The CDR3 runs to 13 residues. Germline V gene lookup returns CDR1 GTSNPN and CDR2 SVGIG (reference sequence). The V end lost 3 bases, the J end lost 7 bases, and 13 bases lay between the germline ends. The CDR3 nucleotides read TGTGCCTGGAGCCCAGGGTTCGAGCAGCCCCAGCATTTT. Translation gives CAWSPGFEQPQHF.

The rearrangement uses TRBV18 and TRBJ2-2; D call uncertain. CDR3 length: 13 residues. The germline gives CDR1 KGHSH, CDR2 LQKENI. The V end was cut by 6 bases, the J end by 1 base, with 6 bases between. The CDR3 region has the DNA TGTGCCAGCTCGGCGGAGAACACCGGGGAGCTGTTTTTT. Protein product: CASSAENTGELFF.

The J gene is TRBJ2-3, the V gene TRBV4-2; the match to TRBD2 covers 12 bases. Germline V gives CDR1 LGHNA, CDR2 YNFKEQ. Germline trimming cut 0 bases from V and 5 bases from J; bases unmatched to any gene: 6. The CDR3 has 17 residues. CDR3: CASSQDQRLAGEDTQYF. CDR3 sequence (DNA): TGTGCCAGCAGCCAAGATCAGAGACTAGCGGGAGAAGATACGCAGTATTTT.

This clone has only a few counts. This chain connects TRBV7-2 to TRBJ2-6; no firm D call. V lost 0 bases and J lost 0, with 6 bases in between. The CDR3 is 16 residues long. Germline assignment: CDR1 SGHTA and CDR2 FQGNSA. The CDR3 spells CASSLAWSSGANVLTF. In nucleotides, the CDR3 is TGTGCCAGCAGCTTAGCCTGGAGCTCTGGGGCCAACGTCCTGACTTTC.

This chain's CDR3 is CASRSTRDRGLAQYF. The DNA for the CDR3 is TGTGCCAGCAGATCCACCCGGGACAGGGGGCTTGCGCAGTATTTT. The J gene is TRBJ2-3, the V gene TRBV7-9; 12 bases align to TRBD1. This CDR3 comprises 15 residues. Germline CDR1 reads SEHNR; CDR2 reads FQNEAQ (reference sequence). V lost 6 bases to trimming and J lost 10 bases; unmatched junction nucleotides: 11.

This clone was seen a handful of times. The rearrangement joins TRBV28 to TRBJ2-5, with D possibly being TRBD2 (6 bases). Per germline, CDR1 MDHEN and CDR2 SYDVKM. The V end was cut by 6 bases, the J end by 4 bases, with 15 bases between. The length of the CDR3 is 14 residues. The CDR3 protein is CASRNPGGVETQYF. CDR3 DNA sequence: TGTGCCAGCAGAAACCCCGGAGGGGTAGAGACCCAGTACTTC.

The chain has TRBV5-1 and TRBJ2-1, with 8 bases matching TRBD2. V was clipped by 2 bases and J by 6 bases; unmatched bases: 7. Per germline, CDR1 SGHRS and CDR2 YFSETQ. The CDR3 spans 15 residues. The CDR3 protein is CASSFGTRRVNEQFF. The CDR3, as DNA: TGCGCCAGCAGCTTCGGGACTAGAAGGGTCAATGAGCAGTTCTTC.

This clone was picked up a small number of times. The same CDR3 arises from other DNA sequences in this sample as well. The chain is built from TRBV7-2 and TRBJ2-7; 7 positions agree with TRBD1. Trimming removed 5 bases from V and 5 bases from J; junction bases left unmatched: 6. Germline V gene data show CDR1 as SGHTA and CDR2 as FQGNSA. The CDR3 sequence is 13 residues long. CDR3 in DNA: TGTGCCAGCAGCCCCCGGACAGGCGACGAGCAGTACTTC. Protein: CASSPRTGDEQYF. The entire variable domain, with the rest obtained from reference TRBV7-2 and TRBJ2-7, is as follows: GAGVSQSPSNKVTEKGKDVELRCDPISGHTALYWYRQSLGQGLEFLIYFQGNSAPDKSGLPSDRFSAERTGGSVSTLTIQRTQQEDSAVYLCASSPRTGDEQYFGPGTRLTVT.

This clone was observed a handful of times. The V and J genes are TRBV11-2 and TRBJ2-6; D ambiguous. Trimming stripped 3 bases from V and 2 bases from J, with 8 bases between. In germline, CDR1 is SGHAT, CDR2 FQNNGV. The CDR3 runs 15 residues. DNA of the CDR3: TGTGCCAGCAGCTTTAGAGAGGCTGGGGCCAACGTCCTGACTTTC. This sequence encodes CASSFREAGANVLTF.

This clone has just one count. The chain recombines TRBV7-9 with TRBJ2-2, with a weak D call TRBD1 (5 bases). The length of the CDR3 is 14 residues. Germline V gives CDR1 SEHNR, CDR2 FQNEAQ (reference sequence). Trimming removed 5 bases from V and 1 base from J, with 8 bases in between. CDR3 in DNA: TGTGCCAGCAGCGTAGACAGGAACACCGGGGAGCTGTTTTTT. Translating it yields CASSVDRNTGELFF.

This clone was found a few times. The J gene is TRBJ2-6, the V gene TRBV7-8, with D possibly matching TRBD2 (6 bases). This CDR3 spans 14 amino acids. Deletions cut 8 bases from V and 4 bases from J, with 12 bases between. Per germline, CDR1 SGHVS and CDR2 FQNEAQ. Here the CDR3 reads CASAGRPGANVLTF. The CDR3 bases are TGTGCCAGCGCTGGGAGGCCCGGGGCCAACGTCCTGACTTTC.